The source of this T cell receptor (beta chain) is a study of vaccination and CD4 T cells after COVID-19. Study outcomes and limitations: Within the convalescent patients, spike mono-reactivity was found in 304 of 307 vaccine-specific clones. Within the convalescent patients, a median around 84% of the SARS-CoV-2-reactive clones were ones that appeared only post-vaccination.

With respect to this clonotype: Its antigen is not identified.

The treatment denotes: roughly 10-day PBMC culture with coronavirus spike peptide pools or control peptides (ViraFEST assay). Prior to the COVID-19 pandemic (2011-2018), the unexposed donor's CD4+ T cells were collected. Isolation of CD4+ T cells by negative selection took place after around eleven days of culture. An Oncomine TCR Beta short-read assay was used to sequence the DNA from cultured CD4+ T cells. TCRdb analysed the PCR reads with MiXCR anew, one entry per CDR3 protein. The data show roughly 5,000 distinct CDR3 sequences, about 28% seen once. The V gene lost 0 bases and the J gene lost 7 bases, with 16 bases spanning the gap. The germline V gene encodes CDR1 SGDLS and CDR2 YYNGEE. The CDR3 spans 15 residues.

The source of this sequence is a human donor in good health. Sequenced: CD4+ T cells from blood, cultured in vitro. V usage is TRBV9 and J usage is TRBJ1-1; D perhaps matches TRBD1 (5 bases). CDR3 loop: CASSVASEGTDEAFF. For the CDR3, the DNA is TGTGCCAGCAGCGTAGCTTCGGAGGGGACGGATGAAGCTTTCTTT.